This T cell receptor (beta chain) is drawn from a study of beta chain features in type 1 diabetes. Overall study: Patients shared similar age, gender and cell yields with healthy donors. Notes on the study in general: TCRB CDR3s were moderately but significantly shorter in Type 1 diabetes patients in all four CD4+ subsets.

Once sorted, every population was more than 95% pure. Trimming shortened V by 0 bases and J by 4 bases, and 12 bases separated the two germline ends. The V gene's germline CDR1 is LGHNA and CDR2 YNFKEQ. The CDR3 runs 15 residues. Worth noting for this clone: Antigen: not known.

Sequencing targeted expressed TCRB transcripts, as all isolated RNA had been reverse transcribed. Only in-frame clones appear in the TCRdb table, and some are missing; sequencing was by immunoSEQ multiplex PCR. Found here are some 180,000 clones, about 12% of them singletons; the top ten hold 0.62%. Sequenced sample: central memory CD4+ T cells from blood. The clonotype was recovered from a woman aged 18-29 years in good health. This chain joins TRBV4-2 and TRBJ1-1, with TRBD1 as a possible D gene (6 bases). The CDR3 sequence: CASSQDGGMGTEAFF. The CDR3 DNA sequence: TGTGCCAGCAGCCAAGATGGGGGCATGGGCACTGAAGCTTTCTTT.